This TCR beta chain was identified during a study of glioma-infiltrating T cells. Notes on the study in general: Tissue and blood shared very few CDR3 sequences. Tissue-blood divergence was below expectation in non-neoplastic patients, above in gliomas.

This clonotype appeared many times. Antigen unknown. Germline CDR1 MDHEN, CDR2 SYDVKM. V was pared by 5 bases and J by 3 bases, with 8 bases of the junction left unmatched. The CDR3 spans 15 residues. Amplification of TCR alpha and beta CDR3 regions from RNA used iRepertoire nested multiplex PCR. One-step reverse transcription and amplification started from about 100-400 ng of tissue mRNA or PBMC total RNA. TCRdb recomputed calls from the multiplex PCR reads with MiXCR, one row per CDR3 protein. The sample holds 100,000 to 150,000 distinct CDR3 sequences, roughly 23% seen once. The TCR sequence derives from a human donor with low-grade glioma or glioblastoma, undergoing nonglioma brain surgery, or in good health (not recorded which). This chain uses TRBV28 with TRBJ2-7; TRBD2 agrees at 9 bases. Sequencing used glioma tissue, nonneoplastic brain tissue, or PBMCs (not recorded which). The CDR3 region is CASSEALAGLYEQYF. Here the CDR3 DNA reads TGTGCCAGCAGTGAGGCACTAGCGGGCCTCTACGAGCAGTACTTC.